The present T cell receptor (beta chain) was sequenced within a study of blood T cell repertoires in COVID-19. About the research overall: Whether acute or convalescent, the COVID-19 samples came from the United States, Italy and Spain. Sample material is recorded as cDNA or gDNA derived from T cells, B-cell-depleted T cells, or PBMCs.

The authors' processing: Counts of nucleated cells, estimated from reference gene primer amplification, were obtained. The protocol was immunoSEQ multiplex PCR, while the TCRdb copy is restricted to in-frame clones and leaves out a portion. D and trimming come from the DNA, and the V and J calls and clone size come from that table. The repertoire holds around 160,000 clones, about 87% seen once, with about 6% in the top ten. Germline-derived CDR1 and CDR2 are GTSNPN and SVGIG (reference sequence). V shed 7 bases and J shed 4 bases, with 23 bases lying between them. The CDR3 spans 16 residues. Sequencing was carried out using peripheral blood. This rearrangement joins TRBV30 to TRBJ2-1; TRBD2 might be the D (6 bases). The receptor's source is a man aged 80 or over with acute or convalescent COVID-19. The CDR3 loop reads CAFKEGGLASYNEQFF. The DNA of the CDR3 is TGTGCCTTTAAAGAAGGAGGCCTAGCGTCGTACAATGAGCAGTTCTTC.